The next 29 T cell receptor beta chains were all read from a single sample in a study of T cell responses to AZD1222 COVID-19 vaccine. Assay used: immunoSEQ multiplex PCR; TCRdb lists only in-frame clones, some missing. The sample holds around 100,000 clones, around 90% seen once. The sequencing used peripheral blood, collected on day 0 of AZD1222 vaccination. Every receptor here comes from an adult in good health.

The rearrangement links TRBV27 to TRBJ1-1, with D perhaps matching TRBD1 (6 bases). The germline gives CDR1 MNHEY, CDR2 SMNVEV (reference sequence). V lost 3 bases to trimming and J lost 6 bases, with 11 bases between them. The CDR3 has 13 residues. The CDR3 bases are TGTGCCAGCAGTTTCTCGGGGGCTTCTGAAGCTTTCTTT. Translating gives CASSFSGASEAFF.

This chain uses TRBV30 with TRBJ1-2; no firm D call. The germline V and J ends were trimmed by 2 bases and 1 base, with 11 bases remaining between them. CDR3 length: 14 amino acids. The germline CDR1 and CDR2 sequences are GTSNPN and SVGIG (reference sequence). This chain's CDR3 is CAWSPPLGNYGYTF. DNA for the CDR3: TGTGCCTGGAGTCCCCCTCTTGGTAACTATGGCTACACCTTC.

V and J are TRBV10-3 and TRBJ1-1, with D tentatively TRBD1 (5 bases). Germline CDR1 is ENHRY and CDR2 is SYGVKD. Trimming left V 6 bases short and J 1 base short, with 12 bases between. CDR3 length equals 14 residues. CDR3 loop: CAIRAGPPNTEAFF. The CDR3 bases are TGTGCCATCAGGGCAGGGCCCCCGAACACTGAAGCTTTCTTT.

V and J are TRBV15 and TRBJ2-2; TRBD1 is a possible D gene (5 bases). Between the trimmed V and J ends, which lost 6 bases and 1 base, there was a span of 9 bases. Germline V gene sequence: CDR1 LNHNV, CDR2 YYDKDF (reference sequence). This CDR3 contains 14 residues. DNA of the CDR3: TGTGCCACCAGAGGCGGACAGAACACCGGGGAGCTGTTTTTT. Protein sequence: CATRGGQNTGELFF.

The gene calls are TRBV7-2 and TRBJ2-1; 12 bases fit TRBD2. The V gene's germline CDR1 is SGHTA and CDR2 FQGNSA. The CDR3 length is 15 residues. The V and J ends lost 5 bases and 5 bases, in that order; junction bases with no gene match: 4. The CDR3 region is CASSLGLAGHNEQFF. The DNA of the CDR3 is TGTGCCAGCAGCCTCGGACTAGCGGGGCACAATGAGCAGTTCTTC.

The gene calls are TRBV27 and TRBJ2-5, with 10 bases identical to TRBD2. This CDR3 is 16 amino acids long. Germline V gives CDR1 MNHEY, CDR2 SMNVEV (reference sequence). The junction had 9 bases not matched to a gene; V was cut back by 4 bases and J by 4 bases. The DNA of the CDR3 is TGTGCCAGCAGTTCCCTTAGCGGGAGGCAGGTAGAGACCCAGTACTTC. Translating gives CASSSLSGRQVETQYF.

Only one count was recorded for this clone. V gene TRBV28 combines with J gene TRBJ1-6; D perhaps matches TRBD1 (6 bases). Per the germline V gene, CDR1 is MDHEN and CDR2 is SYDVKM. V lost 3 bases to trimming and J lost 14 bases, with 11 bases between them. The CDR3 has 12 amino acids. Here the CDR3 DNA reads TGTGCCAGCAGTTTCCGACAGGTGGCCCTCCACTTT. Protein: CASSFRQVALHF.

This clone was detected once. The chain has TRBV28 and TRBJ2-3, with 8 bases aligning to TRBD2. In germline, CDR1 is MDHEN, CDR2 SYDVKM. This CDR3 has 18 amino acids. J lost 0 bases, V lost 3 bases, and 11 bases had no gene match. CDR3 region: CASSFLPTSGSSTDTQYF. CDR3 DNA: TGTGCCAGCAGTTTTCTGCCAACTAGCGGATCTAGCACAGATACGCAGTATTTT.

This chain joins TRBV9 and TRBJ1-3, with unresolved D. This CDR3 is 17 amino acids long. Germline V gene lookup returns CDR1 SGDLS and CDR2 YYNGEE. The ends were cut back, 2 bases at V and 3 bases at J, with 18 bases in the middle. The CDR3 DNA is TGTGCCAGCAGCGTGGGTAATAGTGGGAGGCATGGAAACACCATATATTTT. Amino acid sequence: CASSVGNSGRHGNTIYF.

This rearrangement joins TRBV5-6 to TRBJ2-3; 10 bases are shared with TRBD1. This CDR3 has 15 amino acids. Germline V gene data show CDR1 as SGHDT and CDR2 as YYEEEE. The V segment lost 4 bases and the J segment 5 bases; nucleotides outside the gene matches: 7. CDR3 DNA: TGTGCCAGCAGCCTAAGGACAGGGGGACGAGATACGCAGTATTTT. This sequence encodes CASSLRTGGRDTQYF.

The V call is TRBV5-1, the J call TRBJ2-5, with D possibly TRBD2 on 6 matching bases. With 0 bases removed from V and 3 bases from J, the gap between germline ends came to 9 bases. Germline V gene lookup returns CDR1 SGHRS and CDR2 YFSETQ. The CDR3 length is 14 residues. CDR3 region: CASSLAREKETQYF. For the CDR3, the DNA is TGCGCCAGCAGCTTGGCGCGGGAAAAAGAGACCCAGTACTTC.

The sample holds one count of this clone. In DNA, the CDR3 is TGTGCCAGCAGCTTAGGCTTGAGGGGCCGGCGAGGGTCTGAAGCTTTCTTT. Protein sequence: CASSLGLRGRRGSEAFF. The gene calls are TRBV7-2 and TRBJ1-1, with TRBD1 as a possible D gene (5 bases). Germline CDR1 reads SGHTA; CDR2 reads FQGNSA. The V end lost 1 base, the J end lost 6 bases, and 21 bases lay between the germline ends. This CDR3 is built from 17 residues.

The rearrangement links TRBV4-3 to TRBJ2-1; 7 nucleotides agree with TRBD1. This CDR3 region has 14 residues. V was pared by 0 bases and J by 5 bases, with 1 base of the junction left unmatched. Germline V gene lookup returns CDR1 LGHNA and CDR2 YSLEER. CDR3 protein: CASSQEGTDNEQFF. The CDR3, as DNA: TGCGCCAGCAGCCAAGAAGGGACAGACAATGAGCAGTTCTTC.

The V call is TRBV30, the J call TRBJ1-5; D may be TRBD1 (5 bases). Germline loops: CDR1 GTSNPN, CDR2 SVGIG (reference sequence). Deletions cut 2 bases from V and 5 bases from J, with 10 bases between. CDR3 length equals 13 residues. CDR3 sequence reads: CAWSRRGDQPQHF. CDR3 in DNA: TGTGCCTGGAGTCGGCGGGGGGATCAGCCCCAGCATTTT.

The chain combines TRBV19 with TRBJ1-3; no clear D. This CDR3 is built from 15 residues. V was trimmed by 8 bases and J by 2 bases, leaving 16 bases between them. In germline, CDR1 is LNHDA, CDR2 SQIVND (reference sequence). The CDR3 nucleotides are TGTGCCAGTGGGGAATACGTTACAGCTGGAAACACCATATATTTT. Protein: CASGEYVTAGNTIYF. Full variable domain (rest looked up from reference TRBV19 and TRBJ1-3): DGGITQSPKYLFRKEGQNVTLSCEQNLNHDAMYWYRQDPGQGLRLIYYSQIVNDFQKGDIAEGYSVSREKKESFPLTVTSAQKNPTAFYLCASGEYVTAGNTIYFGEGSWLTVV.

The chain couples TRBV9 to TRBJ1-1; the D gene is possibly TRBD1 (6 bases). The length of the CDR3 is 12 residues. Per germline, CDR1 SGDLS and CDR2 YYNGEE. V was cut by 2 bases and J by 7 bases, with 9 bases left in between. CDR3 DNA: TGTGCCAGCAGCGTGGAGGGGGGTGAAGCTTTCTTT. This gives the protein CASSVEGGEAFF.

V gene TRBV5-5 combines with J gene TRBJ2-3; TRBD2 might be the D (6 bases). The ends were cut back, 3 bases at V and 1 base at J, with 15 bases in the middle. Germline V gene data show CDR1 as SGHKS and CDR2 as YYEKEE (reference sequence). The CDR3 is 16 residues long. CDR3 sequence reads: CASSSHLGGGTDTQYF. CDR3 coding DNA: TGTGCCAGCAGCTCGCATCTGGGAGGCGGCACAGATACGCAGTATTTT.

The V call is TRBV7-8, the J call TRBJ2-1; tentative D call: TRBD1 (6 bases). This CDR3 has 16 amino acids. Germline V gene data show CDR1 as SGHVS and CDR2 as FQNEAQ. V gave up 4 bases and J gave up 1 base, with 14 bases separating them. The CDR3 nucleotides read TGTGCCAGCAGCTCAGGCAGGGGTAGGTCCTACAATGAGCAGTTCTTC. It encodes CASSSGRGRSYNEQFF.

The J gene is TRBJ1-2, the V gene TRBV28, with no clear D. V lost 3 bases, J lost 4 bases, and 12 bases lay in between. The CDR3 is 14 residues long. From germline, CDR1 is MDHEN and CDR2 SYDVKM. CDR3 nucleotide sequence: TGTGCCAGCAGTTTGGCGTCGGGGTTCTATGGCTACACCTTC. Translating gives CASSLASGFYGYTF.

The rearrangement links TRBV5-6 to TRBJ1-5, with D possibly TRBD1 on 6 matching bases. The CDR3 extends over 18 amino acids. Trimming cost V 0 bases and J 0 bases, with 16 bases left between them. CDR1 and CDR2 from the germline V gene are SGHDT and YYEEEE. The CDR3 DNA reads as TGTGCCAGCAGCTTGGGCCCCCCGGGACAATATAGCAATCAGCCCCAGCATTTT. It yields the protein CASSLGPPGQYSNQPQHF.

The gene calls are TRBV4-3 and TRBJ2-3; 8 positions match TRBD2. There are 17 residues in the CDR3. Germline CDR1 is LGHNA and CDR2 is YSLEER. V gave up 0 bases and J gave up 1 base; unmatched junction bases: 6. The CDR3, as DNA: TGCGCCAGCAGCCAAGATGCACTAGCGGTTCGCACAGATACGCAGTATTTT. It is translated as CASSQDALAVRTDTQYF.

The rearrangement uses TRBV27 and TRBJ2-7; D not certain. Germline assignment: CDR1 MNHEY and CDR2 SMNVEV (reference sequence). V lost 3 bases, J lost 5 bases, and 17 bases lay in between. This CDR3 spans 15 amino acids. CDR3 amino acids: CASSFGPQLTHEQYF. CDR3 nucleotides: TGTGCCAGCAGTTTTGGCCCCCAACTGACTCACGAGCAGTACTTC.

This clone was observed a handful of times. The gene calls are TRBV7-9 and TRBJ1-1; 8 nucleotides align to TRBD1. Losses at the gene ends were 4 bases for V and 4 bases for J; bases not matched to a gene: 11. Germline CDR1 and CDR2: SEHNR and FQNEAQ (reference sequence). There are 16 residues in the CDR3. The CDR3 DNA reads as TGTGCCAGCAGCTCAAGATGGGACAGGCTCTCCACTGAAGCTTTCTTT. Its protein product is CASSSRWDRLSTEAFF.

The rearrangement uses TRBV18 and TRBJ2-7; the match to TRBD1 covers 9 bases. CDR1 and CDR2 (germline): KGHSH, LQKENI. V lost 3 bases, J lost 6 bases, and 3 bases stayed unmatched. This CDR3 region has 13 residues. CDR3 residues: CASSPGQGREQYF. CDR3 bases: TGTGCCAGCTCACCCGGACAGGGGCGCGAGCAGTACTTC.

This chain links TRBV28 with TRBJ1-4, with D maybe TRBD1 (5 bases). Germline CDR1 and CDR2: MDHEN and SYDVKM. This CDR3 is 15 amino acids long. With 1 base removed from V and 4 bases from J, the gap between germline ends came to 10 bases. This CDR3 is CASSLSGRVNEKLFF. The CDR3 coding sequence is TGTGCCAGCAGTTTATCGGGCAGGGTTAATGAAAAACTGTTTTTT. The full variable domain, in which reference TRBV28 and TRBJ1-4 provide the parts outside the CDR3, is DVKVTQSSRYLVKRTGEKVFLECVQDMDHENMFWYRQDPGLGLRLIYFSYDVKMKEKGDIPEGYSVSREKKERFSLILESASTNQTSMYLCASSLSGRVNEKLFFGSGTQLSVL.

This chain links TRBV2 with TRBJ2-3; 9 bases fit TRBD1. Germline V gene data show CDR1 as SNHLY and CDR2 as FYNNEI. Unmatched junction bases numbered 9, after V lost 9 bases and J lost 5 bases. This CDR3 is built from 14 residues. CDR3 region: CASPGQGIGDTQYF. The DNA for the CDR3 is TGTGCCAGTCCGGGACAGGGTATAGGAGATACGCAGTATTTT.

This clone turned up a few times. V is TRBV19 and J is TRBJ2-7; 7 bases agree with TRBD1. Trimming took 4 bases from V and 1 from J; bases not matched to a gene: 4. CDR1 LNHDA and CDR2 SQIVND come from the germline V gene (reference sequence). The CDR3 spans 14 residues. In nucleotides, the CDR3 is TGTGCCAGTAGTAGAGAGACAGGGTCCTACGAGCAGTACTTC. As protein: CASSRETGSYEQYF.

V and J are TRBV19 and TRBJ2-3, with 12 bases aligning to TRBD2. After removal of 0 bases from V and 4 bases from J, the junction contained 17 bases not matched to a gene. Per germline, CDR1 LNHDA and CDR2 SQIVND (reference sequence). This CDR3 comprises 21 residues. CDR3 nucleotide sequence: TGTGCCAGTAGTATAGACTTCTGGGCTAGCGGGAGGGTCCACGGCCCAGATACGCAGTATTTT. Amino acid sequence: CASSIDFWASGRVHGPDTQYF.

The chain carries TRBV9 and TRBJ2-1, with D unresolved. The CDR3 consists of 17 residues. Trimming cost V 3 bases and J 4 bases, with 20 bases left between them. Germline CDR1 reads SGDLS; CDR2 reads YYNGEE. The CDR3 bases are TGTGCCAGCAGCGCACGAATGTTTGAATCCGGTTACAATGAGCAGTTCTTC. Amino acids: CASSARMFESGYNEQFF. The entire variable domain, with the rest obtained from reference TRBV9 and TRBJ2-1, is as follows: DSGVTQTPKHLITATGQRVTLRCSPRSGDLSVYWYQQSLDQGLQFLIQYYNGEERAKGNILERFSAQQFPDLHSELNLSSLELGDSALYFCASSARMFESGYNEQFFGPGTRLTVL.